Listed below are T cell receptor beta chains from one sample, sequenced in a study of blood T cell repertoires in COVID-19. The repertoire was sequenced with immunoSEQ multiplex PCR; TCRdb's copy has only in-frame clones and lacks some. Of some 100,000 clones listed, 92% are singletons. The source material was peripheral blood. The receptors shown here come from a man aged 50 or older with active COVID-19. CDR3s include the opening cysteine and the closing phenylalanine or tryptophan. D genes are given only for firm matches. A row's size may be missing; if present it is once, few, many or a size class.

j_gene: TRBJ2-3
abundance: NA
v_gene: TRBV11-2
d_gene: NA
CDR3aa: CASSPQAGSDTQYF
CDR3nt: TGTGCCAGCAGCCCTCAGGCAGGTAGTGATACGCAGTATTTT

j_gene: TRBJ1-4
abundance: NA
v_gene: TRBV5-1
d_gene: NA
CDR3aa: CASSNDGNNEKLFF
CDR3nt: TGCGCCAGCAGCAACGACGGGAATAATGAAAAACTGTTTTTT

j_gene: TRBJ2-2
abundance: NA
v_gene: TRBV3-1/TRBV3-2
d_gene: TRBD2
CDR3aa: CASSQDLVAGGVGTGELFF
CDR3nt: TGTGCCAGCAGCCAAGACCTGGTAGCGGGAGGAGTAGGCACCGGGGAGCTGTTTTTT

j_gene: TRBJ2-5
abundance: NA
v_gene: TRBV21-1
d_gene: NA
CDR3aa: CASSKRRQGQETQYF
CDR3nt: TGTGCCAGCAGCAAAAGGCGGCAGGGCCAGGAGACCCAGTACTTC

j_gene: TRBJ2-7
abundance: NA
v_gene: TRBV28
d_gene: NA
CDR3aa: CASSYRDSEQYF
CDR3nt: TGTGCCAGCAGTTATCGGGATTCCGAGCAGTACTTC

j_gene: TRBJ1-3
abundance: NA
v_gene: TRBV23-1
d_gene: NA
CDR3aa: CASSQSITYTIYF
CDR3nt: TGCGCCAGCAGTCAATCGATTACTTACACCATATATTTT

j_gene: TRBJ1-3
abundance: NA
v_gene: TRBV5-8
d_gene: TRBD1
CDR3aa: CASSLEGAPGNTIYF
CDR3nt: TGTGCCAGCAGCTTGGAGGGGGCGCCTGGAAACACCATATATTTT

j_gene: TRBJ1-3
abundance: once
v_gene: TRBV9
d_gene: NA
CDR3aa: CASSGWTGNTIYF
CDR3nt: TGTGCCAGCAGCGGATGGACTGGGAACACCATATATTTT

j_gene: TRBJ2-1
abundance: NA
v_gene: TRBV3-1/TRBV3-2
d_gene: NA
CDR3aa: CASSQGGLAGVFEQFF
CDR3nt: TGTGCCAGCAGCCAAGGGGGGCTGGCGGGAGTTTTTGAGCAGTTCTTC

j_gene: TRBJ1-1
abundance: NA
v_gene: TRBV28
d_gene: NA
CDR3aa: CASSRGRTGDTEAFF
CDR3nt: TGTGCCAGCAGCAGAGGGCGGACGGGGGACACTGAAGCTTTCTTT

j_gene: TRBJ2-7
abundance: NA
v_gene: TRBV5-4
d_gene: NA
CDR3aa: CASSLPGTYEQYF
CDR3nt: TGTGCCAGCAGCTTGCCCGGTACCTACGAGCAGTACTTC

j_gene: TRBJ2-2
abundance: NA
v_gene: TRBV11-2
d_gene: TRBD2
CDR3aa: CASSLVTSGSGELFF
CDR3nt: TGTGCCAGCAGCTTAGTAACTAGCGGGAGCGGGGAGCTGTTTTTT

j_gene: TRBJ2-7
abundance: once
v_gene: TRBV27
d_gene: NA
CDR3aa: CASSETFEDRQYF
CDR3nt: TGTGCCAGCAGTGAGACATTTGAGGACAGGCAGTACTTC

j_gene: TRBJ2-1
abundance: NA
v_gene: TRBV11-2
d_gene: NA
CDR3aa: CASSLVGWGLVAFNEQFF
CDR3nt: TGTGCCAGCAGCTTAGTAGGGTGGGGGCTAGTAGCTTTTAATGAGCAGTTCTTC

j_gene: TRBJ1-2
abundance: NA
v_gene: TRBV15
d_gene: TRBD1
CDR3aa: CATSRTRQGLYGYTF
CDR3nt: TGTGCCACCAGCAGAACCCGACAGGGGCTCTATGGCTACACCTTC

j_gene: TRBJ1-5
abundance: NA
v_gene: TRBV18
d_gene: NA
CDR3aa: CASSPNRVVRQPQHF
CDR3nt: TGTGCCAGCTCACCAAACAGGGTAGTTCGGCAGCCCCAGCATTTT

j_gene: TRBJ2-1
abundance: NA
v_gene: TRBV5-4
d_gene: NA
CDR3aa: CASTTEAGNNEQFF
CDR3nt: TGTGCCAGCACCACGGAGGCGGGGAACAATGAGCAGTTCTTC

j_gene: TRBJ1-1
abundance: NA
v_gene: TRBV12-3/TRBV12-4
d_gene: NA
CDR3aa: CASSSRTGAEAFF
CDR3nt: TGTGCCAGCAGTTCCCGGACTGGCGCTGAAGCTTTCTTT

j_gene: TRBJ1-1
abundance: NA
v_gene: TRBV28
d_gene: NA
CDR3aa: CASRVLSGTSGTEAFF
CDR3nt: TGTGCCAGCAGAGTTCTCTCCGGGACATCGGGCACTGAAGCTTTCTTT

j_gene: TRBJ2-1
abundance: NA
v_gene: TRBV15
d_gene: NA
CDR3aa: CATSISRRAAGGPNEQFF
CDR3nt: TGTGCCACCAGCATATCAAGGAGAGCGGCCGGTGGTCCCAATGAGCAGTTCTTC

j_gene: TRBJ1-4
abundance: NA
v_gene: TRBV18
d_gene: TRBD1
CDR3aa: CASSPVTGDAGEKLFF
CDR3nt: TGTGCCAGCTCACCAGTAACAGGGGACGCAGGTGAAAAACTGTTTTTT

j_gene: TRBJ1-2
abundance: NA
v_gene: TRBV7-8
d_gene: NA
CDR3aa: CASSLDRTNYGYTF
CDR3nt: TGTGCCAGCAGCTTAGATCGTACTAACTATGGCTACACCTTC

j_gene: TRBJ2-5
abundance: NA
v_gene: TRBV11-2
d_gene: NA
CDR3aa: CASSLVSEETQYF
CDR3nt: TGTGCCAGCAGCTTAGTTAGCGAAGAGACCCAGTACTTC

j_gene: TRBJ1-6
abundance: NA
v_gene: TRBV10-2
d_gene: NA
CDR3aa: CASSDRSNSPLHF
CDR3nt: TGCGCCAGCAGTGATCGGAGTAATTCACCCCTCCACTTT

j_gene: TRBJ2-5
abundance: NA
v_gene: TRBV28
d_gene: TRBD2
CDR3aa: CASSLIAGAKTQYF
CDR3nt: TGTGCCAGCAGTTTAATAGCGGGAGCAAAGACCCAGTACTTC

j_gene: TRBJ2-1
abundance: NA
v_gene: TRBV30
d_gene: TRBD2
CDR3aa: CAWSSEAGAYEQFF
CDR3nt: TGTGCCTGGAGTTCGGAAGCGGGAGCTTACGAGCAGTTCTTC

j_gene: TRBJ2-2
abundance: NA
v_gene: TRBV5-1
d_gene: NA
CDR3aa: CASSFLEAGELFF
CDR3nt: TGCGCCAGCTCCTTCCTAGAGGCCGGGGAGCTGTTTTTT

j_gene: TRBJ2-5
abundance: NA
v_gene: TRBV9
d_gene: TRBD1
CDR3aa: CASSELGQQETQYF
CDR3nt: TGTGCCAGCAGCGAACTGGGACAGCAAGAGACCCAGTACTTC

j_gene: TRBJ2-5
abundance: NA
v_gene: TRBV6-6
d_gene: TRBD2
CDR3aa: CASSPGLAGGPGETQYF
CDR3nt: TGTGCCAGCAGTCCTGGACTAGCGGGAGGGCCGGGGGAGACCCAGTACTTC

j_gene: TRBJ2-1
abundance: NA
v_gene: TRBV2
d_gene: NA
CDR3aa: CASSEAVVAYNEQFF
CDR3nt: TGTGCCAGCAGTGAAGCGGTCGTAGCTTACAATGAGCAGTTCTTC

j_gene: TRBJ2-5
abundance: NA
v_gene: TRBV10-3
d_gene: NA
CDR3aa: CAISAGKGEETQYF
CDR3nt: TGTGCCATCAGTGCCGGAAAGGGGGAAGAGACCCAGTACTTC

j_gene: TRBJ2-5
abundance: NA
v_gene: TRBV4-2
d_gene: NA
CDR3aa: CASSRRDGESETQYF
CDR3nt: TGTGCCAGCAGCCGGCGGGACGGGGAAAGCGAGACCCAGTACTTC

j_gene: TRBJ1-5
abundance: NA
v_gene: TRBV19
d_gene: TRBD1
CDR3aa: CASKGTGNQPQHF
CDR3nt: TGTGCCAGTAAGGGGACAGGGAATCAGCCCCAGCATTTT

j_gene: TRBJ2-5
abundance: once
v_gene: TRBV18
d_gene: NA
CDR3aa: CASSPPGAGRSQETQYF
CDR3nt: TGTGCCAGCTCACCACCGGGTGCGGGAAGGTCTCAAGAGACCCAGTACTTC

j_gene: TRBJ1-2
abundance: NA
v_gene: TRBV30
d_gene: TRBD1
CDR3aa: CAWSNRGWAGYTF
CDR3nt: TGTGCCTGGAGTAACAGGGGTTGGGCTGGCTACACCTTC

j_gene: TRBJ2-3
abundance: NA
v_gene: TRBV7-9
d_gene: NA
CDR3aa: CASRMMGHGTDTQYF
CDR3nt: TGTGCCAGCAGAATGATGGGACACGGCACAGATACGCAGTATTTT

j_gene: TRBJ1-2
abundance: few
v_gene: TRBV19
d_gene: TRBD1
CDR3aa: CASTRDRYGYTF
CDR3nt: TGTGCCAGTACCCGGGACAGGTATGGCTACACCTTC